The 21 T cell receptor beta chains in this list originate from one sample, sequenced in a study of T cell responses to AZD1222 COVID-19 vaccine. Using immunoSEQ multiplex PCR, the repertoire was profiled, and TCRdb retains in-frame clones only, with some absent. The profile shows about 130,000 clones, roughly 85% of them singletons. Sequences were derived from peripheral blood, sampled 28 days after the second AZD1222 dose. The receptors were sampled from an adult who received the AZD1222 COVID-19 vaccine.

This chain connects TRBV28 to TRBJ1-6; D is unresolved. V lost 5 bases to trimming and J lost 14 bases, with 13 bases between them. Germline CDR1 is MDHEN and CDR2 is SYDVKM. The CDR3 loop spans 12 amino acids. In nucleotides, the CDR3 is TGTGCCAGCAGTCCAGTCTCCATGGCCCTCCACTTT. It specifies CASSPVSMALHF.

The chain combines TRBV28 with TRBJ1-5; no definite D call. Germline assignment: CDR1 MDHEN and CDR2 SYDVKM. Between the trimmed V and J ends, which lost 6 bases and 5 bases, there was a span of 23 bases. CDR3 length: 17 amino acids. CDR3: CASSPGRRLLLDQPQHF. The CDR3 DNA follows: TGTGCCAGCAGCCCCGGAAGGAGGCTCCTTCTTGATCAGCCCCAGCATTTT.

This rearrangement joins TRBV2 to TRBJ2-7; the match to TRBD1 covers 8 bases. This CDR3 is 14 amino acids long. Germline-derived CDR1 and CDR2 are SNHLY and FYNNEI. The V gene end was trimmed by 6 bases and the J gene end by 0 bases; junction bases not matched to a gene: 4. CDR3 DNA sequence: TGTGCCAGCAGGGGACAGGTTAGCTCCTACGAGCAGTACTTC. Protein sequence: CASRGQVSSYEQYF.

The CDR3 region has the DNA TGTGCCAGCAGCCACTGGACTAGCGGCTTCACAGATACGCAGTATTTT. It codes for CASSHWTSGFTDTQYF. The J gene is TRBJ2-3, the V gene TRBV7-2, with 10 bases lining up with TRBD2. Germline CDR1 is SGHTA and CDR2 is FQGNSA. The CDR3 extends over 16 amino acids. V dropped 5 bases and J dropped 2; count of bases not matched to a gene: 7.

The chain recombines TRBV19 with TRBJ1-2; D is ambiguous. The CDR3 has 15 residues. The ends were cut back, 10 bases at V and 0 bases at J, with 18 bases in the middle. Per germline, CDR1 LNHDA and CDR2 SQIVND (reference sequence). The CDR3 here is CAIQNGPAANYGYTF. CDR3 DNA: TGTGCCATCCAGAACGGCCCGGCGGCTAACTATGGCTACACCTTC.

The genes are TRBV30 and TRBJ1-5, with D tentatively TRBD1 (5 bases). V was pared by 4 bases and J by 3 bases, with 13 bases between. Germline CDR1 and CDR2: GTSNPN and SVGIG (reference sequence). This CDR3 contains 14 residues. The CDR3 coding sequence is TGTGCCTGGAACGGGGGGGGTAACAATCAGCCCCAGCATTTT. Its protein is CAWNGGGNNQPQHF. Looking up the rest from reference TRBV30 and TRBJ1-5 gives the full variable domain: SQTIHQWPATLVQPVGSPLSLECTVEGTSNPNLYWYRQAAGRGLQLLFYSVGIGQISSEVPQNLSASRPQDRQFILSSKKLLLSDSGFYLCAWNGGGNNQPQHFGDGTRLSIL.

CDR3 coding DNA: TGTGCCAGCAGCTTAGGAGTAGCGGGGGCTCTGTACTTC. Amino acids: CASSLGVAGALYF. The chain has TRBV7-8 and TRBJ2-7; 9 bases align to TRBD2. CDR3 length: 13 residues. Trimming at V came to 1 base and at J to 12 bases, leaving 7 bases not matched to a gene. Germline V lookup: CDR1 SGHVS, CDR2 FQNEAQ.

V gene TRBV3-1 (or the pseudogene TRBV3-2) combines with J gene TRBJ2-7; 9 bases line up with TRBD1. The CDR3 loop spans 15 amino acids. The V segment lost 4 bases and the J segment 1 base; nucleotides outside the gene matches: 5. The V gene's germline CDR1 is LGHDT and CDR2 YNNKEL (reference sequence). Written as DNA, the CDR3 is TGTGCCAGCAGCCCCTGGACAGGGGTTTCCTACGAGCAGTACTTC. Protein: CASSPWTGVSYEQYF.

J is TRBJ2-5 and V is TRBV5-6; 9 bases fit TRBD2. Germline V CDR1 and CDR2: SGHDT, YYEEEE. There are 16 residues in the CDR3. The trim removed 0 bases at V and 0 bases at J, leaving 3 bases unmatched. Here the CDR3 DNA reads TGTGCCAGCAGCTTGGCTGGACTAGCGTACCAAGAGACCCAGTACTTC. Translating it yields CASSLAGLAYQETQYF.

J is TRBJ2-7 and V is TRBV10-1; tentatively, D is TRBD1 (6 bases). Germline V gives CDR1 WNHNN, CDR2 SYGVQD (reference sequence). V was shortened by 2 bases and J by 2 bases, with 10 bases between the two germline ends. This CDR3 has 14 residues. Written as DNA, the CDR3 is TGCGCCAGCAGTGAGAGGGGGTTCCCCTACGAGCAGTACTTC. This sequence encodes CASSERGFPYEQYF.

This clone was seen only once. The J gene is TRBJ2-1, the V gene TRBV28, with 7 bases fitting TRBD2. CDR3 length: 14 amino acids. V was pared by 8 bases and J by 7 bases, with 11 bases of the junction left unmatched. Per the germline V gene, CDR1 is MDHEN and CDR2 is SYDVKM. CDR3 residues: CASVRGGPVNEQFF. Here the CDR3 DNA reads TGTGCCAGCGTCCGCGGGGGACCCGTAAATGAGCAGTTCTTC.

The chain has TRBV28 and TRBJ2-6; no reliable D call. V was trimmed by 6 bases and J by 2 bases, leaving 11 bases between them. Per the germline V gene, CDR1 is MDHEN and CDR2 is SYDVKM. The CDR3 is made up of 15 amino acids. Written as DNA, the CDR3 is TGTGCCAGCAGGCCCGCTGGGGCTGGGGCCAACGTCCTGACTTTC. It is translated as CASRPAGAGANVLTF. Full variable domain (rest looked up from reference TRBV28 and TRBJ2-6): DVKVTQSSRYLVKRTGEKVFLECVQDMDHENMFWYRQDPGLGLRLIYFSYDVKMKEKGDIPEGYSVSREKKERFSLILESASTNQTSMYLCASRPAGAGANVLTFGAGSRLTVL.

The rearrangement links TRBV7-6 to TRBJ2-3, with 9 bases that match TRBD2. CDR1 SGHVS and CDR2 FNYEAQ come from the germline V gene. CDR3 size: 16 residues. V lost 1 base, J lost 3 bases, and 5 bases stayed unmatched. CDR3 sequence: CASSLEAGGPTDTQYF. DNA for the CDR3: TGTGCCAGCAGCTTAGAGGCGGGGGGGCCGACAGATACGCAGTATTTT.

The chain is built from TRBV7-8 and TRBJ1-4; 8 nucleotides line up with TRBD1. The CDR3 loop spans 15 amino acids. J gave up 2 bases and V 6 bases, and 5 bases lay outside the gene matches. CDR1 and CDR2 (germline): SGHVS, FQNEAQ. The CDR3 bases are TGTGCCAGCAGTATTCGACAGGGGACTAATGAAAAACTGTTTTTT. It codes for CASSIRQGTNEKLFF.

The chain recombines TRBV5-6 with TRBJ1-6, with D unresolved. Between the trimmed V and J ends, which lost 2 bases and 9 bases, there was a span of 9 bases. This CDR3 has 13 amino acids. Germline CDR1 is SGHDT and CDR2 is YYEEEE. CDR3 DNA sequence: TGTGCCAGCAGCTTCGGCCAGACTTCACCCCTCCACTTT. Translating gives CASSFGQTSPLHF.

The rearrangement joins TRBV5-1 to TRBJ1-4; D possibly corresponds to TRBD1 (6 bases). The CDR3 is 14 amino acids. V shed 3 bases and J shed 8 bases, with 14 bases lying between them. The germline gives CDR1 SGHRS, CDR2 YFSETQ. DNA for the CDR3: TGCGCCAGCAGCTCTGCCCCCGGACAGGAAAAACTGTTTTTT. Its translation is CASSSAPGQEKLFF.

The chain carries TRBV19 and TRBJ2-7, with 8 bases fitting TRBD2. This CDR3 has 13 residues. Trimming removed 5 bases from V and 2 bases from J; junction bases left unmatched: 2. Germline CDR1 reads LNHDA; CDR2 reads SQIVND (reference sequence). The CDR3, as DNA: TGTGCCAGTAGTGAAGCGGGGGCCTACGAGCAGTACTTC. Residues: CASSEAGAYEQYF.

The chain has TRBV4-1 and TRBJ1-1, with 7 bases that match TRBD1. CDR1 is MGHRA and CDR2 is YSYEKL in the germline V gene. With V trimmed by 7 bases and J by 0 bases, 11 bases remained unmatched. The CDR3 covers 16 residues. The CDR3 region is CASTQGPTGVNTEAFF. The CDR3, as DNA: TGCGCCAGCACCCAGGGCCCTACAGGGGTGAACACTGAAGCTTTCTTT.

This sequence joins TRBV11-2 and TRBJ1-4; a possible D gene is TRBD1 (6 bases). The CDR3 covers 15 residues. Trimming removed 5 bases at V and 0 bases at J, with 10 bases between. Germline V gene sequence: CDR1 SGHAT, CDR2 FQNNGV. As DNA, the CDR3 is TGTGCCAGCAGCCTCAGGACAGCAACTAATGAAAAACTGTTTTTT. Amino acids: CASSLRTATNEKLFF.

The chain uses TRBV4-1 and TRBJ2-4; maybe TRBD1 (5 bases). V lost 0 bases to trimming and J lost 7 bases, with 16 bases between them. There are 16 residues in the CDR3. Germline V gives CDR1 MGHRA, CDR2 YSYEKL. The CDR3 sequence is CASSQDLGVLGNIQYF. Written as DNA, the CDR3 is TGCGCCAGCAGCCAAGACCTAGGGGTCCTTGGGAACATTCAGTACTTC.

The chain carries TRBV28 and TRBJ2-5; D is ambiguous. The V end was cut by 6 bases, the J end by 5 bases, with 16 bases between. This CDR3 spans 14 amino acids. Germline assignment: CDR1 MDHEN and CDR2 SYDVKM. CDR3 loop: CASRLKDAWETQYF. CDR3 bases: TGTGCCAGCAGACTCAAGGACGCCTGGGAGACCCAGTACTTC.